A single sample is the source of the 23 T cell receptor beta chains below, sequenced in a study of OX40 agonist ivuxolimab in advanced cancers. Some clones are missing from TCRdb's copy, which holds only in-frame ones; the method was immunoSEQ multiplex PCR. This table has around 15,000 clones, 70% to 90% appearing once. The specimen comprised CD4+ or CD8+ T cells sorted from blood, sampled in a trial of the OX40 agonist ivuxolimab. The receptor set was obtained from an adult with an advanced solid tumor such as melanoma, head and neck, liver or kidney cancer.

The DNA for the CDR3 is TGTGCCAGCAGCCATAGCGGGAGTGGAGATACGCAGTATTTT. It translates to CASSHSGSGDTQYF. The chain couples TRBV11-3 to TRBJ2-3; TRBD2 agrees at 9 bases. This CDR3 is 14 amino acids long. Germline V gene data show CDR1 as SGHNT and CDR2 as YENEEA. V lost 5 bases and J lost 5; bases outside the gene matches: 5.

This clone was seen just once. The V gene is TRBV13, the J gene TRBJ2-5, with D perhaps matching TRBD1 or TRBD2 (6 bases each). CDR3 size: 14 residues. Per the germline V gene, CDR1 is PRHDT and CDR2 is FYEKMQ (reference sequence). Trimming shortened V by 5 bases and J by 1 base, and 11 bases separated the two germline ends. The DNA for the CDR3 is TGTGCCAGCAGCCTGTGGGGGGCCCAAGAGACCCAGTACTTC. This codes for CASSLWGAQETQYF.

This chain uses TRBV6-6 with TRBJ2-1; D gene ambiguous. The CDR3 consists of 12 residues. Trimming pared 2 bases from V and 10 bases from J, leaving 9 bases between. Germline values: CDR1 MNHNY, CDR2 SVGAGI (reference sequence). The CDR3 here is CASSYTTHEQFF. The CDR3 DNA reads as TGTGCCAGCAGTTACACGACCCACGAGCAGTTCTTC.

The chain is built from TRBV21-1 and TRBJ2-7; the DNA was not compared with TRBD2, the D call given in the table. TRBV21-1 has pseudogene status. The CDR3 sequence is 14 residues long. CDR3 residues: CASSARDQAYEQYF. CDR3 nucleotide sequence: TGTGCCAGCAGCGCGCGGGACCAAGCCTACGAGCAGTACTTC.

This sequence joins TRBV7-6 and TRBJ2-7; 12 nucleotides line up with TRBD2. The V gene's germline CDR1 is SGHVS and CDR2 FNYEAQ. V lost 2 bases and J lost 2; bases outside the gene matches: 13. The CDR3 sequence is 19 residues long. DNA for the CDR3: TGTGCCAGCAGCTTATTCGGGCTAGCGGGAGGGCCGAAGGCCTACGAGCAGTACTTC. Translation: CASSLFGLAGGPKAYEQYF.

This rearrangement joins TRBV7-2 to TRBJ2-5; 7 positions agree with TRBD2. CDR1 and CDR2 from the germline V gene are SGHTA and FQGNSA. The CDR3 is made up of 17 amino acids. Unmatched junction bases numbered 13, after V lost 1 base and J lost 5 bases. The CDR3 nucleotides read TGTGCCAGCAGCTTAGTTCCGGGAGGACTCGGCGGGGAGACCCAGTACTTC. Translation gives CASSLVPGGLGGETQYF.

The chain joins TRBV27 to TRBJ2-7; unclear D gene. V was trimmed by 6 bases and J by 2 bases, leaving 14 bases between them. The germline gives CDR1 MNHEY, CDR2 SMNVEV (reference sequence). The length of the CDR3 is 14 residues. CDR3: CASSDTSWAYEQYF. The CDR3 nucleotides read TGTGCCAGCAGCGACACGTCCTGGGCCTACGAGCAGTACTTC.

The chain combines TRBV4-3 with TRBJ2-7; 10 nucleotides align to TRBD1. V trimming: 1 base; J trimming: 3 bases; junction bases outside the gene matches: 3. The CDR3 extends over 15 amino acids. Germline lookup yields CDR1 LGHNA and CDR2 YSLEER. The CDR3, as DNA: TGCGCCAGCAGCCAAGTCGGGACAGGGGTCTACGAGCAGTACTTC. It translates to CASSQVGTGVYEQYF.

The chain joins TRBV19 to TRBJ2-6; D gene uncertain. The V end lost 9 bases, the J end lost 0 bases, and 9 bases lay between the germline ends. Germline CDR1 is LNHDA and CDR2 is SQIVND (reference sequence). The CDR3 consists of 14 residues. The CDR3 DNA follows: TGTGCCAGCCGTATTTCCTCTGGGGCCAACGTCCTGACTTTC. As protein: CASRISSGANVLTF. The variable domain in full, with the rest retrieved from reference TRBV19 and TRBJ2-6, is DGGITQSPKYLFRKEGQNVTLSCEQNLNHDAMYWYRQDPGQGLRLIYYSQIVNDFQKGDIAEGYSVSREKKESFPLTVTSAQKNPTAFYLCASRISSGANVLTFGAGSRLTVL.

The chain couples TRBV6-5 to TRBJ1-1; tentatively, D is TRBD1 (6 bases). CDR1 is MNHEY and CDR2 is SVGAGI in the germline V gene. The V and J ends lost 9 bases and 5 bases respectively, with 16 bases between them. This CDR3 contains 13 residues. For the CDR3, the DNA is TGTGCCAGTAAACAGGGATCGTCAACTGAAGCTTTCTTT. Its protein is CASKQGSSTEAFF.

The chain recombines TRBV5-6 with TRBJ1-4; D is possibly TRBD1 (6 bases). Per germline, CDR1 SGHDT and CDR2 YYEEEE. The CDR3 has 14 residues. Trimming removed 4 bases from V and 2 bases from J, with 9 bases in between. The CDR3 DNA reads as TGTGCCAGCAGCCTGGGGGCCACTAATGAAAAACTGTTTTTT. It specifies CASSLGATNEKLFF.

This chain connects TRBV7-8 to TRBJ1-4, with 7 bases that match TRBD1. Trimming removed 3 bases from V and 7 bases from J; junction bases left unmatched: 8. From germline, CDR1 is SGHVS and CDR2 FQNEAQ. The CDR3 has 15 residues. CDR3 protein: CASSFNRGLGEKLFF. The CDR3 DNA follows: TGTGCCAGCAGCTTTAACAGGGGACTAGGTGAAAAACTGTTTTTT.

Only one count was recorded for this clone. The chain couples TRBV6-5 to TRBJ2-5; 10 nucleotides line up with TRBD1. Germline assignment: CDR1 MNHEY and CDR2 SVGAGI. V gave up 7 bases and J gave up 5 bases; unmatched junction bases: 4. The CDR3 contains 13 residues. The CDR3, as DNA: TGTGCCAGCATCGGACAGGGGGTGGAGACCCAGTACTTC. Translated: CASIGQGVETQYF.

The V call is TRBV10-1, the J call TRBJ1-4; D is perhaps TRBD1 (6 bases). The CDR3 contains 19 residues. Germline CDR1 WNHNN, CDR2 SYGVQD (reference sequence). Trimming shortened V by 0 bases and J by 0 bases, and 17 bases separated the two germline ends. This chain's CDR3 is CASSESSRGALATNEKLFF. CDR3 sequence (DNA): TGCGCCAGCAGTGAGTCGAGTCGGGGGGCTCTTGCAACTAATGAAAAACTGTTTTTT.

This chain links TRBV9 with TRBJ2-2, with TRBD2 identical over 12 bases. CDR1 is SGDLS, CDR2 YYNGEE, per germline. The CDR3 sequence is 15 residues long. J was trimmed by 6 bases and V by 2 bases; bases with no gene match: 2. The CDR3 loop is CASSVLAGGSGELFF. The CDR3 DNA follows: TGTGCCAGCAGCGTTCTAGCGGGAGGGTCCGGGGAGCTGTTTTTT.

V is TRBV5-1 and J is TRBJ2-7; D ambiguous. Trimming stripped 2 bases from V and 3 bases from J, with 9 bases between. The CDR3 is 13 residues long. Germline CDR1 SGHRS, CDR2 YFSETQ. The CDR3 protein is CASSFGSNYEQYF. The CDR3 DNA reads TGCGCCAGCAGCTTTGGGTCTAACTACGAGCAGTACTTC.

The chain couples TRBV30 to TRBJ2-5; 10 bases agree with TRBD2. The CDR3 contains 15 residues. Germline CDR1 GTSNPN, CDR2 SVGIG (reference sequence). V dropped 4 bases and J dropped 5; count of bases not matched to a gene: 10. Here the CDR3 reads CAWMRAGGGFETQYF. As DNA, the CDR3 is TGTGCCTGGATGAGAGCGGGAGGGGGATTCGAGACCCAGTACTTC. Complete variable domain (other parts from reference TRBV30 and TRBJ2-5): SQTIHQWPATLVQPVGSPLSLECTVEGTSNPNLYWYRQAAGRGLQLLFYSVGIGQISSEVPQNLSASRPQDRQFILSSKKLLLSDSGFYLCAWMRAGGGFETQYFGPGTRLLVL.

This chain uses TRBV7-9 with TRBJ1-1; no definite D call. V was clipped by 4 bases and J by 10 bases, with 7 bases between them. The length of the CDR3 is 10 residues. CDR1 SEHNR and CDR2 FQNEAQ come from the germline V gene (reference sequence). CDR3 sequence reads: CASSSEGAFF. CDR3 sequence (DNA): TGTGCCAGCAGCTCGGAAGGAGCTTTCTTT.

J is TRBJ2-7 and V is TRBV30; tentatively, D is TRBD2 (6 bases). V was cut by 2 bases and J by 2 bases, with 13 bases left in between. CDR3 length: 14 amino acids. Germline V gene sequence: CDR1 GTSNPN, CDR2 SVGIG (reference sequence). CDR3 in amino acids: CAWSSGAGTYEQYF. CDR3 DNA: TGTGCCTGGAGTTCGGGCGCGGGAACCTACGAGCAGTACTTC.

V is TRBV30 and J is TRBJ1-1; 7 bases are shared with TRBD1. V gave up 0 bases and J gave up 5 bases; unmatched junction bases: 9. CDR1 and CDR2 (germline): GTSNPN, SVGIG (reference sequence). This CDR3 contains 15 residues. Here the CDR3 DNA reads TGTGCCTGGAGTGTACTGAGGCAGGGGGTTACTGAAGCTTTCTTT. It is translated as CAWSVLRQGVTEAFF. Full variable domain (rest looked up from reference TRBV30 and TRBJ1-1): SQTIHQWPATLVQPVGSPLSLECTVEGTSNPNLYWYRQAAGRGLQLLFYSVGIGQISSEVPQNLSASRPQDRQFILSSKKLLLSDSGFYLCAWSVLRQGVTEAFFGQGTRLTVV.

This chain connects TRBV16 to TRBJ2-7; 8 bases are shared with TRBD2. The V gene's germline CDR1 is KGHSY and CDR2 FQNENV. The CDR3 has 16 residues. V dropped 5 bases and J dropped 5; count of bases not matched to a gene: 14. The CDR3 reads CASSSKAGTSNHEQYF. For the CDR3, the DNA is TGTGCCAGCAGCTCCAAAGCCGGGACTAGTAACCACGAGCAGTACTTC.

V usage is TRBV7-7 and J usage is TRBJ2-4, with a weak D call TRBD2 (7 bases). This CDR3 spans 17 amino acids. CDR1 and CDR2 (germline): SSHAT, FNYEAQ (reference sequence). Trimming removed 1 base at V and 3 bases at J, with 16 bases between. CDR3: CASSLEGGAGSKNIQYF. The CDR3 DNA is TGTGCCAGCAGCTTAGAGGGGGGGGCGGGTAGCAAAAACATTCAGTACTTC.

The V gene is TRBV4-3, the J gene TRBJ2-1, with D unresolved. The CDR3 loop spans 12 amino acids. V was shortened by 1 base and J by 4 bases, with 2 bases between the two germline ends. Germline V gene lookup returns CDR1 LGHNA and CDR2 YSLEER. The CDR3 bases are TGCGCCAGCAGCCAAGGATACAATGAGCAGTTCTTC. Its translation: CASSQGYNEQFF.